A single sample is the source of the 12 T cell receptor beta chains below, sequenced in a study of cytomegalovirus exposure and HLA in healthy donors. This PCR relied on a set of 60 Vbeta primers and 13 Jbeta primers. TCRdb's table, derived via immunoSEQ multiplex PCR, lists solely in-frame clones and lacks some. The sample lists more than 110,000 clones; 9.7% were seen once. Material for sequencing was PBMCs. The receptors originated from a man aged 45-65 years in good health and CMV-seronegative.

This chain connects TRBV11-2 to TRBJ2-7, with a tentative D call TRBD2 (5 bases). Germline CDR1 SGHAT, CDR2 FQNNGV. V gave up 7 bases and J gave up 4 bases, with 17 bases separating them. The CDR3 contains 14 residues. The CDR3 DNA reads TGTGCCAGCAAACGAGCGGTTTTACTATACGAGCAGTACTTC. Translating gives CASKRAVLLYEQYF.

The rearrangement links TRBV6-5 to TRBJ1-2; D is unclear. The CDR3 loop spans 14 amino acids. Trimming cost V 7 bases and J 8 bases, with 20 bases left between them. Per the germline V gene, CDR1 is MNHEY and CDR2 is SVGAGI. DNA of the CDR3: TGTGCCAGCATTCTAGATAAGTTGGGCGGGGGCTACACCTTC. Encoded protein: CASILDKLGGGYTF.

The J gene is TRBJ2-5, the V gene TRBV19; D uncertain. This CDR3 is built from 14 residues. Germline V gene lookup returns CDR1 LNHDA and CDR2 SQIVND (reference sequence). V was pared by 2 bases and J by 4 bases, with 11 bases between. The CDR3 is CASSISHRGETQYF. CDR3 nucleotides: TGTGCCAGTAGTATATCCCACCGAGGAGAGACCCAGTACTTC.

There are a few counts of this clone. The chain employs TRBV7-9 and TRBJ1-2; D is unresolved. Trimming stripped 0 bases from V and 6 bases from J, with 11 bases between. This CDR3 region has 14 residues. CDR1 and CDR2 from the germline V gene are SEHNR and FQNEAQ (reference sequence). This CDR3 is CASSLAFAGNGYTF. CDR3 nucleotide sequence: TGTGCCAGCAGCTTAGCGTTCGCAGGTAATGGCTACACCTTC. Combining the CDR3 with reference TRBV7-9 and TRBJ1-2 gives the whole variable domain DTGVSQNPRHKITKRGQNVTFRCDPISEHNRLYWYRQTLGQGPEFLTYFQNEAQLEKSRLLSDRFSAERPKGSFSTLEIQRTEQGDSAMYLCASSLAFAGNGYTFGSGTRLTVV.

A few counts support this clone. The chain is built from TRBV29-1 and TRBJ1-1, with TRBD1 matching over 9 bases. With 7 bases clipped from V and 4 bases from J, the junction kept 7 bases outside the gene matches. CDR3 length equals 13 residues. Germline V lookup: CDR1 SQVTM, CDR2 ANQGSEA. The chain's CDR3 is CSASTGGGTEAFF. CDR3 DNA sequence: TGCAGCGCCTCGACAGGGGGGGGCACTGAAGCTTTCTTT.

This clone appeared a few times. V and J are TRBV2 and TRBJ2-1, with D hard to call. With 7 bases removed from V and 8 bases from J, the gap between germline ends came to 12 bases. The CDR3 runs to 12 residues. CDR1 is SNHLY and CDR2 is FYNNEI in the germline V gene. The CDR3 reads CASIRVGDEQFF. CDR3 DNA: TGTGCCAGCATCCGGGTTGGTGATGAGCAGTTCTTC.

The J gene is TRBJ1-5, the V gene TRBV6-5; 8 bases are shared with TRBD1. J lost 4 bases, V lost 7 bases, and 6 bases had no gene match. Germline loops: CDR1 MNHEY, CDR2 SVGAGI. The CDR3 totals 14 residues. The CDR3 sequence is CASTPGTGNQPQHF. CDR3 in DNA: TGTGCCAGCACCCCCGGGACAGGAAATCAGCCCCAGCATTTT.

V and J are TRBV7-7 and TRBJ2-5; no reliable D call. V lost 4 bases, J lost 4 bases, and 10 bases lay in between. From germline, CDR1 is SSHAT and CDR2 FNYEAQ (reference sequence). This CDR3 has 13 residues. The CDR3 coding sequence is TGTGCCAGCAGCTCGAAGAGAACAGAGACCCAGTACTTC. It yields the protein CASSSKRTETQYF.

This clone was detected a few times. This sequence joins TRBV4-1 and TRBJ2-5, with D possibly matching TRBD1 (6 bases). V lost 4 bases and J lost 0, with 9 bases in between. Germline assignment: CDR1 MGHRA and CDR2 YSYEKL. The length of the CDR3 is 14 residues. CDR3 loop: CASSLDSNQETQYF. The CDR3 DNA sequence: TGCGCCAGCAGCCTGGACAGTAACCAAGAGACCCAGTACTTC.

This chain joins TRBV4-1 and TRBJ1-6, with 11 bases lining up with TRBD1. V trimming: 0 bases; J trimming: 7 bases; junction bases outside the gene matches: 8. The CDR3 loop spans 18 amino acids. CDR1 is MGHRA and CDR2 is YSYEKL in the germline V gene. In DNA, the CDR3 is TGCGCCAGCAGCCAAGAAAGGGGACAGGGGGAGTCGAATTCACCCCTCCACTTT. The encoded protein is CASSQERGQGESNSPLHF.

This clone has just a few counts. The rearrangement links TRBV2 to TRBJ1-5, with 10 bases lining up with TRBD1. The CDR3 is made up of 15 amino acids. V lost 6 bases, J lost 4 bases, and 6 bases stayed unmatched. Germline V gene sequence: CDR1 SNHLY, CDR2 FYNNEI. The CDR3 DNA reads as TGTGCCAGCAGCAGGGACAGGGGTTTTAATCAGCCCCAGCATTTT. This sequence encodes CASSRDRGFNQPQHF.

This clone turned up a few times. Here the CDR3 DNA reads TGTGCCAGCACCCGAGACGGACAGGGGAGTAGAGCCGGGGAGCTGTTTTTT. It is translated as CASTRDGQGSRAGELFF. The chain combines TRBV2 with TRBJ2-2; 9 bases align to TRBD1. The CDR3 has 17 amino acids. Trimming removed 7 bases from V and 6 bases from J; junction bases left unmatched: 15. The germline CDR1 and CDR2 sequences are SNHLY and FYNNEI.